Listed here are 15 T cell receptor delta chains from one sample, sequenced in a study of γδ T cells in repeated Plasmodium falciparum infection. Flow sorting of PBMC yielded separate Vgamma9/Vdelta2+ and Vdelta2-negative gammadelta T cell populations for bulk repertoire analysis. With CATT, TCRdb re-called clones from the multiplex PCR reads. The table records over 90,000 delta-chain clones, 0.9% to 1% of them present only once. Sequenced material: gamma-delta T cells from blood. All receptors come from a pool of human donors (malaria-infected and uninfected, not separated).

Details on this clone: TCRdb's entry gives the protein of a much larger clone, which mismatches this DNA's translation at residue 4, likely from a read error; the protein reported here is translated from the DNA. The J gene is TRDJ1, the V gene TRDV1; 10 bases align to TRDD3. Germline V CDR1 and CDR2: TSWWSYY, QGS. This CDR3 spans 21 amino acids. V lost 8 bases to trimming and J lost 0 bases; unmatched junction nucleotides: 24. CDR3 in amino acids: CALRPQGVSSGGYAYTDKLIF. The CDR3 DNA follows: TGTGCTCTTAGGCCTCAGGGAGTTTCCTCCGGGGGATACGCTTACACCGATAAACTCATCTTT.

A word on this clone: For this DNA, TCRdb reports the protein of a much larger clone, which diverges at residue 14, most likely from a read error; the protein presented here is translated directly from the DNA. V gene TRDV2 combines with J gene TRDJ3; 12 bases align to TRDD3. The J gene was not available in TCRdb and was assigned here by matching the DNA to germline segments. Germline CDR1 and CDR2: GEAIGNYY and EKD. V shed 3 bases, J shed 10 bases, and the junction held 18 bases outside the gene matches. The CDR3 has 20 amino acids. CDR3 protein: CACDRVILGDTLRVTRQMFF. CDR3 nucleotide sequence: TGTGCCTGTGACCGGGTCATACTGGGGGATACTTTAAGGGTGACCCGACAGATGTTTTTC.

This clone was seen only a few times. TCRdb attributes to this sequence the protein of a much larger clone, which differs from the DNA translation at residue 3; a read error is likely, and the protein displayed is translated from the DNA. The J gene is TRDJ1, the V gene TRDV1; 10 nucleotides line up with TRDD3. CDR3 length: 18 residues. The germline V gene has CDR1 TSWWSYY and CDR2 QGS. Written as DNA, the CDR3 is TGTGCTCCTGGGGTCCCCCTCGGGGGGATACGGTTCACCGATAAACTCATCTTT. Amino acids: CAPGVPLGGIRFTDKLIF.

This clone has at least ten counts. The chain has TRDV1 and TRDJ1, with D tentatively TRDD3 (6 bases). This CDR3 has 19 residues. Per germline, CDR1 TSWWSYY and CDR2 QGS. V was pared by 0 bases and J by 2 bases, with 22 bases between. The CDR3 DNA sequence: TGTGCTCTTGGGGAACTGGGCTACTTTTCTGGGGCTAGAACCGATAAACTCATCTTT. It specifies CALGELGYFSGARTDKLIF.

The sample holds a few counts of this clone. A far bigger clonotype differs at one base, so this is likely a read error. In the same sample, other DNA sequences code for this CDR3. The chain carries TRDV2 and TRDJ2; D is perhaps TRDD3 (6 bases). The CDR3 consists of 16 residues. Germline CDR1 reads GEAIGNYY; CDR2 reads EKD. The V and J ends lost 1 base and 2 bases respectively, with 13 bases between them. The CDR3 sequence is CACDTWDRRLTAQLFF. CDR3 DNA sequence: TGTGCCTGTGACACGTGGGATAGGCGGTTGACAGCACAACTCTTCTTT.

In regard to this clone: The protein held in TCRdb is that of a much larger clone and does not match this DNA's translation at residue 3, likely because of a read error; the protein shown is translated from the DNA. This chain links TRDV1 with TRDJ1; 9 bases match TRDD3. No J segment appears in TCRdb, so it was assigned here by matching the sequence to germline. CDR3 size: 19 residues. Germline lookup yields CDR1 TSWWSYY and CDR2 QGS. V lost 10 bases to trimming and J lost 5 bases; unmatched junction nucleotides: 26. The CDR3 here is CAPELRLGHVLGEIDKLIF. CDR3 DNA: TGTGCTCCTGAGCTAAGGCTGGGCCACGTACTGGGGGAAATAGATAAACTCATCTTT.

This clone was seen a few times. TCRdb lists the protein of a much larger clone for this DNA, which differs at residue 4, so this is likely a read error; the protein given here is translated from the DNA itself. The rearrangement joins TRDV1 to TRDJ1; tentatively, D is TRDD2 (5 bases). The J gene, not given by TCRdb, was assigned here from a germline match of the nucleotide sequence. The V gene lost 7 bases and the J gene lost 1 base, with 25 bases spanning the gap. CDR3 length equals 18 residues. Germline CDR1 and CDR2: TSWWSYY and QGS. The CDR3 nucleotides read TGTGCTCTTGAGAACTACCTCTTCCCGTCTTACTTCACCGATAAACTCATCTTT. Encoded protein: CALENYLFPSYFTDKLIF.

With regard to this clone: The protein in TCRdb stems from a much larger clone and differs at residue 11 from this DNA's translation, likely a read error; here the protein is translated from the DNA. V gene TRDV1 combines with J gene TRDJ4, with D perhaps matching TRDD3 (10 bases). TCRdb does not report a J gene; here it was assigned by matching the DNA to germline references. This CDR3 has 22 amino acids. V lost 3 bases to trimming and J lost 0 bases, with 35 bases between them. Looked up from germline, CDR1 is TSWWSYY and CDR2 is QGS. CDR3 nucleotide sequence: TGTGCTCTTGGGGACCCATACCTTCCTACGGTGTCTACTGGGGGATCGGCCAGACCCCTGATCTTT. Amino acids: CALGDPYLPTVSTGGSARPLIF.

About this clone itself: The protein held in TCRdb is that of a much larger clone and does not match this DNA's translation at residue 3, likely because of a read error; the protein shown is translated from the DNA. The rearrangement links TRDV2 to TRDJ2, with D perhaps matching TRDD3 (5 bases). The J gene was not available in TCRdb and was assigned here by matching the DNA to germline segments. Per the germline V gene, CDR1 is GEAIGNYY and CDR2 is EKD. The CDR3 is made up of 17 amino acids. In nucleotides, the CDR3 is TGTGCCCGTGACCCTTGGGGTCAAACCGTGGGGTCAGCACAACTCTTCTTT. The encoded protein is CARDPWGQTVGSAQLFF.

A remark on this clone: TCRdb attributes to this sequence the protein of a much larger clone, which differs from the DNA translation at residue 20; a read error is likely, and the protein displayed is translated from the DNA. The chain employs TRDV1 and TRDJ1; 8 positions match TRDD3. V was pared by 2 bases and J by 3 bases, with 35 bases of the junction left unmatched. This CDR3 has 25 residues. CDR1 and CDR2 from the germline V gene are TSWWSYY and QGS. The CDR3 DNA sequence: TGTGCTCTTGGGGAAAAGGTACCCCCAAATCCCCTGGGATGGGATACGCCCCATTACGCCGATAAACTCATCTTT. Protein sequence: CALGEKVPPNPLGWDTPHYADKLIF.

This clone was found a few times. With a far larger clone one base away, a read error is the likely cause. Other DNA sequences in the same sample also yield this CDR3. This rearrangement joins TRDV2 to TRDJ3; D is ambiguous. The J gene was not available in TCRdb and was assigned here by matching the DNA to germline segments. Per the germline V gene, CDR1 is GEAIGNYY and CDR2 is EKD. The CDR3 loop spans 18 amino acids. Trimming removed 0 bases at V and 0 bases at J, with 11 bases between. In nucleotides, the CDR3 is TGTGCCTGTGACACCGAAGGAGACCACTCCTGGGACACCCGACAGATGTTTTTC. It specifies CACDTEGDHSWDTRQMFF.

With regard to this clone: This sequence is one base from a far larger clone and is likely a read error. The sample has other DNA sequences that encode this CDR3 too. The V gene corresponds to TRDV2; no J gene was called. CDR1 is GEAIGNYY, CDR2 EKD, per germline. This CDR3 has 13 residues. This CDR3 reads CACDVRRVPELIF. DNA of the CDR3: TGTGCCTGTGACGTCCGACGGGTCCCCGAACTTATCTTT.

A note on this clone: The protein in TCRdb stems from a much larger clone and differs at residue 14 from this DNA's translation, likely a read error; here the protein is translated from the DNA. The chain combines TRDV3 with TRDJ1; the D gene could be TRDD2 or TRDD3 (5 bases each). Deletions cut 0 bases from V and 0 bases from J, with 38 bases between. The CDR3 covers 23 residues. Germline V gene lookup returns CDR1 TVYSNPD and CDR2 GDNSRS (reference sequence). CDR3 nucleotides: TGTGCCTTTAGAGGGGTTAGGTCGGGCCTACAGGGTGGGGAATTACTGTACACCGATAAACTCATCTTT. Its translation: CAFRGVRSGLQGGELLYTDKLIF. Variable domain in full (rest from reference TRDV3 and TRDJ1): CDKVTQSSPDQTVASGSEVVLLCTYDTVYSNPDLFWYRIRPDYSFQFVFYGDNSRSEGADFTQGRFSVKHILTQKAFHLVISPVRTEDSATYYCAFRGVRSGLQGGELLYTDKLIFGKGTRVTVEP.

This clone was counted only a few times. With a far larger clone one base away, a read error is the likely cause. Within the sample, other DNA sequences also encode this same CDR3. The V gene corresponds to TRDV1; no J gene was called; the table's D call, TRDD3, has no DNA check behind it. The CDR3 spans 19 residues. CDR1 is TSWWSYY, CDR2 QGS, per germline. CDR3 DNA: TGTGCTCTTGGGGAACTATCCTACCAGGGGGATAGCTACACCGATAAGCTCATCTTT. Translated: CALGELSYQGDSYTDKLIF.

This clone came up a few times. This likely stems from a read error, as it lies one base from a far larger clone. Within the sample, other DNA sequences also encode this same CDR3. The V gene is TRDV2, the J gene TRDJ1, with 12 bases aligning to TRDD3. Assignment of the J gene here rests on matching the DNA to germline, because TCRdb gives none. The CDR3 sequence is 15 residues long. Germline V CDR1 and CDR2: GEAIGNYY, EKD. CDR3 protein: CACDTGLGDTYKLIF. The CDR3 DNA follows: TGTGCCTGCGACACCGGACTGGGGGATACTTATAAACTCATCTTT.